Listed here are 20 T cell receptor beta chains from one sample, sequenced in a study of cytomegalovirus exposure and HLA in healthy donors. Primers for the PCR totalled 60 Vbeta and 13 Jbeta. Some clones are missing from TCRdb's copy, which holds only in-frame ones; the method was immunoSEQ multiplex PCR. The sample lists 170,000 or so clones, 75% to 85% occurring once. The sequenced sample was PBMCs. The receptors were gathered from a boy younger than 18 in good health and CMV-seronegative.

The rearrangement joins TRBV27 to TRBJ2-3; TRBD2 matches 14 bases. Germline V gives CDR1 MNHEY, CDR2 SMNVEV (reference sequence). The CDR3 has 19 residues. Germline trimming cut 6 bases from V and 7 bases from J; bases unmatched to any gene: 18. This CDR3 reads CASRVGAVGLAGELNTQYF. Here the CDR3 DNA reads TGTGCCAGCAGAGTCGGGGCAGTGGGACTAGCGGGAGAGCTGAATACGCAGTATTTT.

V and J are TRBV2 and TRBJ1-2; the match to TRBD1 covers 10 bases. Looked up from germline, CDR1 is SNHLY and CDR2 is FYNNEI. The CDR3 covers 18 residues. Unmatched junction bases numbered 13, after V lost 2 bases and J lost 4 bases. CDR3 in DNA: TGTGCCAGCAGTGAAAGTTTCTTCGGGACAGGGGTCCTCTATGGCTACACCTTC. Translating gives CASSESFFGTGVLYGYTF.

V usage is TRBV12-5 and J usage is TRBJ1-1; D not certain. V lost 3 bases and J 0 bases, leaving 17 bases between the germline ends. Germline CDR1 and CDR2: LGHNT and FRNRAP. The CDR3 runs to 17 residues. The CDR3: CASGLWPASGMNTEAFF. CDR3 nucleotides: TGTGCTAGTGGTTTATGGCCGGCAAGCGGAATGAACACTGAAGCTTTCTTT.

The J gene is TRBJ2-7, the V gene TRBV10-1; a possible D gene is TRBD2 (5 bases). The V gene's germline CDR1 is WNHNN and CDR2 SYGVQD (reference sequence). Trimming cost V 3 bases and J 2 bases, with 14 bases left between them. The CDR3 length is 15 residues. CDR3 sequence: CASSDYSAATYEQYF. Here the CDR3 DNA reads TGCGCCAGCAGTGATTATAGCGCGGCAACCTACGAGCAGTACTTC.

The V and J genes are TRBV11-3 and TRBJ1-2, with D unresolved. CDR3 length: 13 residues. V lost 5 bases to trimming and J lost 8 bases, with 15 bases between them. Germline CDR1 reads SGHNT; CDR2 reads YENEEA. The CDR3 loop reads CASSQLSGGGYTF. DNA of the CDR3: TGTGCCAGCAGCCAGCTCTCGGGAGGAGGCTACACCTTC.

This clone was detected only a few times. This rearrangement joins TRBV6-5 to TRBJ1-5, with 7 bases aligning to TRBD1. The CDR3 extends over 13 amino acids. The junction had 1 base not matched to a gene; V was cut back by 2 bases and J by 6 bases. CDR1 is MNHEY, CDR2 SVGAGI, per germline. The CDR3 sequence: CASSYRGPQPQHF. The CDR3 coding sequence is TGTGCCAGCAGTTACAGGGGGCCTCAGCCCCAGCATTTT.

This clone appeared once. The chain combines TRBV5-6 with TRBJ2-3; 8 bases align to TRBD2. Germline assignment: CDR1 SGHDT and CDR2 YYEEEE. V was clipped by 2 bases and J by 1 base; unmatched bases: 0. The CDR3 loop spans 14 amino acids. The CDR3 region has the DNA TGTGCCAGCAGCTTCGGGGGGGGCACAGATACGCAGTATTTT. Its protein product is CASSFGGGTDTQYF.

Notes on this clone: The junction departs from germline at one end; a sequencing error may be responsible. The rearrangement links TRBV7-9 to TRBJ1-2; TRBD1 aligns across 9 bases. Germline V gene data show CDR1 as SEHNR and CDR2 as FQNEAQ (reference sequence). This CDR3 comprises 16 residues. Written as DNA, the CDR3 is TGTTCCAGCAGCCATACCAACCGGGACAGGGATTATGGCTACACCTTC. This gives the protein CSSSHTNRDRDYGYTF. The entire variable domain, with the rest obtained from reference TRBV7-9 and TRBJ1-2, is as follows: DTGVSQNPRHKITKRGQNVTFRCDPISEHNRLYWYRQTLGQGPEFLTYFQNEAQLEKSRLLSDRFSAERPKGSFSTLEIQRTEQGDSAMYLCSSSHTNRDRDYGYTFGSGTRLTVV.

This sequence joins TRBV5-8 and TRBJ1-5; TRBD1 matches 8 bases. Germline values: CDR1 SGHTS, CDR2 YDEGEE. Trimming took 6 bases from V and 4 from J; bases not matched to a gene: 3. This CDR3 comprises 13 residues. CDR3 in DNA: TGTGCCAGCACAACAGGGGGTAATCAGCCCCAGCATTTT. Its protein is CASTTGGNQPQHF.

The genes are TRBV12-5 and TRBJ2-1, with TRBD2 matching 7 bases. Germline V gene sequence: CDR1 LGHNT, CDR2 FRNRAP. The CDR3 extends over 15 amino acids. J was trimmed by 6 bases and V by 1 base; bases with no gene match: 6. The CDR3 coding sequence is TGTGCTAGTGGTTTGGAAGGACTAGTCCCCAATGAGCAGTTCTTC. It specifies CASGLEGLVPNEQFF.

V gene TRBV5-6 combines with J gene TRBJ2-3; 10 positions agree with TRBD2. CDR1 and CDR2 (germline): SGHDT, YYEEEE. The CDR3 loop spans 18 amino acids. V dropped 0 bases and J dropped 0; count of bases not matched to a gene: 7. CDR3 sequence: CASSLALAGAFSTDTQYF. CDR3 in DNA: TGTGCCAGCAGCTTGGCCCTAGCGGGGGCCTTTAGCACAGATACGCAGTATTTT.

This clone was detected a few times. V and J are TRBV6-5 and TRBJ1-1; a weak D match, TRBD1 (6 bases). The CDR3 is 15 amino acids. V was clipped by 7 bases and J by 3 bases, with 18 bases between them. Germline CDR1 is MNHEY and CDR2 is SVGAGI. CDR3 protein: CASTLRRRGHTEAFF. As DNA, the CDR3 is TGTGCCAGCACTCTCAGGCGCAGGGGCCACACTGAAGCTTTCTTT.

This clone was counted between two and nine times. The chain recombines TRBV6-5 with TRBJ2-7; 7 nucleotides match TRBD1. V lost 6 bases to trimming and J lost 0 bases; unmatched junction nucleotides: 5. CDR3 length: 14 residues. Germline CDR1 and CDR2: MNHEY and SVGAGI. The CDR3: CASRGQPSSYEQYF. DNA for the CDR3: TGTGCCAGCAGGGGACAGCCGAGCTCCTACGAGCAGTACTTC.

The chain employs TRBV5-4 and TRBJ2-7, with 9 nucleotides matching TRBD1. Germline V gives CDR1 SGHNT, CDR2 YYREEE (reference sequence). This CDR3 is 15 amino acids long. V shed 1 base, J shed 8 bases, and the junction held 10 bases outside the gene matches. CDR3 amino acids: CASSLTGTGSLQQYF. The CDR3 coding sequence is TGTGCCAGCAGCTTGACCGGGACAGGGTCGCTCCAGCAGTACTTC.

The CDR3 loop reads CASSLTLGGEQFF. The CDR3 DNA sequence: TGTGCCAGCAGCTTAACTCTCGGCGGGGAGCAGTTCTTC. The genes are TRBV7-3 and TRBJ2-1; tentatively, D is TRBD2 (5 bases). The CDR3 is 13 amino acids. Trimming took off 0 bases at V and 10 bases at J, with 10 bases between the two ends. Per germline, CDR1 SGHTA and CDR2 FQGTGA.

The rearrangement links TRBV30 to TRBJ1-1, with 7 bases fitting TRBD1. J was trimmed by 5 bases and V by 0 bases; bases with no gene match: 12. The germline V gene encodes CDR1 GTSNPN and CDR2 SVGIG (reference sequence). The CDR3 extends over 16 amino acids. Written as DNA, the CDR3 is TGTGCCTGGAGTGTACGCAGACAGGGAATATATACTGAAGCTTTCTTT. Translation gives CAWSVRRQGIYTEAFF.

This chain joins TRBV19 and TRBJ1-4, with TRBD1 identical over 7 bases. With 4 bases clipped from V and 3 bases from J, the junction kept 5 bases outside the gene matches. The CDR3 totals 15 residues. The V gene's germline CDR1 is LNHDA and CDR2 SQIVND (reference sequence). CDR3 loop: CASSTVGGPNEKLFF. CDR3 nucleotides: TGTGCCAGTAGTACGGTAGGGGGCCCTAATGAAAAACTGTTTTTT.

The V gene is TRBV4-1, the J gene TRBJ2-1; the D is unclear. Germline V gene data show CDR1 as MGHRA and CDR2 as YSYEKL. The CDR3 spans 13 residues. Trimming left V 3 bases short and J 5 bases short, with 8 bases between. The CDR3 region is CASSQSGDNEQFF. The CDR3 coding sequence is TGCGCCAGCAGCCAGTCCGGTGACAATGAGCAGTTCTTC.

The CDR3 DNA reads TGTGCCAGCAGGTTGGGGGCAAGCACAGATACGCAGTATTTT. It translates to CASRLGASTDTQYF. The V call is TRBV7-2, the J call TRBJ2-3; D is possibly TRBD1 (6 bases). The V gene lost 6 bases and the J gene lost 0 bases, with 10 bases spanning the gap. Germline V gives CDR1 SGHTA, CDR2 FQGNSA. This CDR3 has 14 residues.

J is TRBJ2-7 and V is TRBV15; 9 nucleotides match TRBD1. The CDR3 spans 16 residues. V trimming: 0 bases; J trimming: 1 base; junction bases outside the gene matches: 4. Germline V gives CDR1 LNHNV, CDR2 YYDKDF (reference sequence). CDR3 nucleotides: TGTGCCACCAGCAGAGATCTGACAGGGGGTTCCTACGAGCAGTACTTC. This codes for CATSRDLTGGSYEQYF.